These T cell receptor beta chains were read from a single sample in a study of CD8+CD57+ T cells in acquired aplastic anemia. Via MiXCR, TCRdb re-called the reads, giving one row per CDR3 protein. The sample shows 150,000 to 200,000 distinct CDR3 sequences, 35% to 55% of them seen only once. Sequenced: sorted CD4+, CD8+, or CD8+CD57+ T cells (not recorded which) from PBMCs. These receptors were collected from a human donor in good health. The CDR3 runs from the conserved cysteine through the conserved F or W. The D gene is left open where the match is weak. Rows may omit the clone size; those that give it use once, few, many or a size class.

13	TRBJ1-3	TRBV20-1	many	NA	TGCAGTGCTAGACACCCCACCGGAAACACCATATATTTT	CSARHPTGNTIYF
13	TRBJ2-3	TRBV12-3/TRBV12-4	NA	NA	TGTGCCAGCAGTTTAGACTCCACAGATACGCAGTATTTT	CASSLDSTDTQYF
16	TRBJ2-6	TRBV20-1	many	TRBD1	TGCAGTGCTAGCCATTTGACAGGGAGTGGGGCCAACGTCCTGACTTTC	CSASHLTGSGANVLTF
15	TRBJ2-6	TRBV24-1	NA	NA	TGTGCCACCAGTGATCCCCGACCCGGGGCCAACGTCCTGACTTTC	CATSDPRPGANVLTF
15	TRBJ1-1	TRBV24-1	many	NA	TGTGCCACCAGTGATGCTAACAGGAAATACACTGAAGCTTTCTTT	CATSDANRKYTEAFF
11	TRBJ1-2	TRBV29-1	NA	NA	TGCAGCGTTGAGAGGTCGGGACACAGTGCCTTC	CSVERSGHSAF
13	TRBJ2-1	TRBV29-1	NA	NA	TGCAGCGTTTCGGGCAGCTCCTACAATGAGCAGTTCTTC	CSVSGSSYNEQFF
15	TRBJ2-1	TRBV11-1	NA	NA	TGTGCCAGCAGAACACAGGGCACACCCTACAATGAGCAGTTCTTC	CASRTQGTPYNEQFF
14	TRBJ2-7	TRBV20-1	many	TRBD1	TGCAGTGCTAGAGGGGGGACAGGGTCCTACGAGCAGTACTTC	CSARGGTGSYEQYF
13	TRBJ2-5	TRBV19	few	NA	TGTGCCAGTAGTAGCAGAGTCCAAGAGACCCAGTACTTC	CASSSRVQETQYF
15	TRBJ2-1	TRBV5-1	many	NA	TGCGCCAGCAGCTTGGCGCTTGTATCCTACAATGAGCAGTTCTTC	CASSLALVSYNEQFF
15	TRBJ2-3	TRBV15	many	TRBD1	TGTGCCACCAGCAGAGATCGGACAGGGCCAGATACGCAGTATTTT	CATSRDRTGPDTQYF
14	TRBJ2-3	TRBV24-1	NA	NA	TGTGCCACCAGTGATACGACAGGAACAGATACGCAGTATTTT	CATSDTTGTDTQYF
14	TRBJ2-5	TRBV10-3	NA	TRBD1	TGTGCCAGCAGTAGACAGGGGTCGGAGGAGACCCAGTACTTC	CASSRQGSEETQYF
14	TRBJ1-4	TRBV5-6	many	NA	TGTGCCAGCAGGTTCAGGACAACCGATGAAAAACTGTTTTTT	CASRFRTTDEKLFF
13	TRBJ2-1	TRBV25-1	few	TRBD2	TGTGCCAGCTCACCTTTAGCGGGAGGGCCGGTATTCTTC	CASSPLAGGPVFF
13	TRBJ1-2	TRBV24-1	many	NA	TGTGCCACCAGTGAATTTGATGGAATCAGCTACACCTTC	CATSEFDGISYTF
16	TRBJ2-3	TRBV4-3	NA	NA	TGCGCCAGCAGCCAAGTACAGCTGTCTAGCACAGATACGCAGTATTTT	CASSQVQLSSTDTQYF
16	TRBJ2-7	TRBV6-5	many	TRBD1	TGTGCCAGCAGTTACTCAATGACAGGGGCGCTCTACGAGCAGTACTTC	CASSYSMTGALYEQYF
14	TRBJ2-5	TRBV2	NA	NA	TGTGCCAGCAGTGAAGAGCAGGGGAAAGAGACCCAGTACTTC	CASSEEQGKETQYF
15	TRBJ2-3	TRBV19	many	TRBD2	TGTGCCAGTAGTGGAGGACTAGCGTACACAGATACGCAGTATTTT	CASSGGLAYTDTQYF
14	TRBJ2-1	TRBV13	NA	NA	TGTGCCAGCAGACAGATATTCTCCTACAATGAGCAGTTCTTC	CASRQIFSYNEQFF
17	TRBJ1-2	TRBV5-1	many	NA	TGCGCCAGCAGCCCGGTACTGAGCAGGGAACCTAACTATGGCTACACCTTC	CASSPVLSREPNYGYTF
15	TRBJ1-3	TRBV5-6	NA	NA	TGTGCCAGCAGCTTAGTAGGGTTGGCTGGAAACACCATATATTTT	CASSLVGLAGNTIYF
15	TRBJ1-5	TRBV6-2/TRBV6-3	many	TRBD1	TGTGCCAGCAGTCAAACAGGGGGCATCGATCAGCCCCAGCATTTT	CASSQTGGIDQPQHF
12	TRBJ1-3	TRBV29-1	few	NA	TGCAGCGTTGCAGGGACTGGAAACACCATATATTTT	CSVAGTGNTIYF
13	TRBJ2-7	TRBV10-3	NA	TRBD1	TGTGCCATCAGTGGCTGGGACAGCTACGAGCAGTACTTC	CAISGWDSYEQYF